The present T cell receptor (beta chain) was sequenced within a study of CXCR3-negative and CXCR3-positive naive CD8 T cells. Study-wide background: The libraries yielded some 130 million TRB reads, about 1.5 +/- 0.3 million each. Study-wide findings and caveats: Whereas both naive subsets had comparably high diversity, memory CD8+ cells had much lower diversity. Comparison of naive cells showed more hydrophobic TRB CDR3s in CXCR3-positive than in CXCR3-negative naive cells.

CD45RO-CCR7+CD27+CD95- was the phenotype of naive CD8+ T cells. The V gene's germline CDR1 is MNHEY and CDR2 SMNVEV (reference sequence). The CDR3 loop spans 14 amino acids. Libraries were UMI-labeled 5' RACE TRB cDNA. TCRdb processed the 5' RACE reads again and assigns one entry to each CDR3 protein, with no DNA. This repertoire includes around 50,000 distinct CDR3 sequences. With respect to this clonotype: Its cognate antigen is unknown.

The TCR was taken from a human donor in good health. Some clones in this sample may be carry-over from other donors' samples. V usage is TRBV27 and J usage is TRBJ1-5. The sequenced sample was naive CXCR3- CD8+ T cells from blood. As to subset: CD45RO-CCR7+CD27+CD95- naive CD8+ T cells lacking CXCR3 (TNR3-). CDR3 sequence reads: CASSPSVLNQPQHF.